Listed below are T cell receptor beta chains from one sample, sequenced in a study of blood T cell repertoires in COVID-19. TCRdb keeps only in-frame clones here, not all; method: immunoSEQ multiplex PCR. The sample gives about 160,000 clones, 70% to 85% of which show up once; approximately 21% is in the top ten. The sequenced material came from peripheral blood. The receptors were sampled from a woman older than 75 with acute or convalescent COVID-19. Both conserved end residues are part of each CDR3. The order of the fields is V gene, J gene, D gene, clone size, CDR3 protein, CDR3 DNA. A D gene is named only where the DNA matches it firmly. A row's size may be missing; if present it is once, few, many or a size class.

TRBV4-1	TRBJ1-3	.	.	CASSQERLRGGSGNTIYF	TGCGCCAGCAGCCAAGAAAGGCTTAGGGGGGGCTCTGGAAACACCATATATTTT
TRBV3-1/TRBV3-2	TRBJ1-1	TRBD1	.	CASSQGQGTEAFF	TGTGCCAGCAGCCAAGGACAGGGAACTGAAGCTTTCTTT
TRBV11-2	TRBJ1-3	.	.	CASSLTLQASSGNTIYF	TGTGCCAGCAGCTTAACCTTACAGGCGTCCTCTGGAAACACCATATATTTT
TRBV6-5	TRBJ2-3	TRBD1	once	CASSYRHRGYTQYF	TGTGCCAGCAGTTACCGTCACAGGGGCTATACGCAGTATTTT
TRBV2	TRBJ2-1	TRBD2	few	CASKYLAAVNNEQFF	TGTGCCAGCAAGTACCTAGCGGCAGTAAACAATGAGCAGTTCTTC
TRBV30	TRBJ2-1	TRBD1	.	CAWRPRDRVNEQFF	TGTGCCTGGAGGCCCCGGGACAGGGTCAATGAGCAGTTCTTC
TRBV30	TRBJ2-7	.	.	CAWSAGYGGEQYF	TGTGCCTGGAGTGCGGGTTATGGTGGCGAGCAGTACTTC
TRBV30	TRBJ2-7	.	.	CACTKAEYEQYF	TGTGCCTGCACCAAGGCGGAATACGAGCAGTACTTC
TRBV7-7	TRBJ2-1	TRBD2	.	CASSAGLAGGSNEQFF	TGTGCCAGCAGCGCCGGACTAGCGGGAGGCAGCAATGAGCAGTTCTTC
TRBV18	TRBJ2-5	.	.	CASSPIIGDFQETQYF	TGTGCCAGCTCACCTATTATTGGGGACTTTCAAGAGACCCAGTACTTC
TRBV9	TRBJ2-1	.	.	CASSAGGGYSYNEQFF	TGTGCCAGCAGCGCGGGGGGCGGGTACTCCTACAATGAGCAGTTCTTC
TRBV5-1	TRBJ2-7	TRBD2	many	CASSLAGTTYEQYF	TGCGCCAGCAGCTTGGCCGGGACTACCTACGAGCAGTACTTC
TRBV27	TRBJ2-3	.	once	CASRRTGTDTQYF	TGTGCCAGCAGACGAACAGGAACAGATACGCAGTATTTT
TRBV30	TRBJ1-3	.	.	CAWSSGKAGNTIYF	TGTGCCTGGAGTTCAGGGAAGGCTGGAAACACCATATATTTT
TRBV7-8	TRBJ2-1	.	.	CASSLTLAEGQSEQFF	TGTGCCAGCAGCTTAACTCTGGCGGAGGGGCAGAGTGAGCAGTTCTTC
TRBV5-4	TRBJ1-2	TRBD1	.	CASSQQAGTGYGYTF	TGTGCCAGCAGCCAACAAGCCGGGACAGGCTATGGCTACACCTTC
TRBV27	TRBJ2-1	.	.	CASSSRYGGRNYNEQFF	TGTGCCAGCAGTTCCCGCTACGGGGGGCGCAACTACAATGAGCAGTTCTTC
TRBV9	TRBJ1-1	.	few	CASSFRGGEAFF	TGTGCCAGCAGCTTCCGGGGGGGTGAAGCTTTCTTT
TRBV7-9	TRBJ1-1	.	.	CASSYAEGRGIEAFF	TGTGCCAGCAGCTACGCCGAGGGAAGGGGGATTGAAGCTTTCTTT
TRBV25-1	TRBJ2-5	.	.	CASSEPGSRTQYF	TGTGCCAGCAGTGAACCGGGGTCTAGGACCCAGTACTTC
TRBV20-1	TRBJ1-2	TRBD1	.	CSADRDREHTF	TGCAGTGCTGACCGGGACAGGGAGCACACCTTC
TRBV29-1	TRBJ1-1	.	.	CSVVGDKRNTEAFF	TGCAGCGTTGTCGGGGACAAACGTAACACTGAAGCTTTCTTT
TRBV6-5	TRBJ2-7	TRBD1	.	CASRGQTYYEQYF	TGTGCCAGCAGGGGACAGACCTACTACGAGCAGTACTTC
TRBV6-2/TRBV6-3	TRBJ1-1	.	.	CASSLRGTEAFF	TGTGCCAGCAGCTTAAGGGGAACTGAAGCTTTCTTT
TRBV19	TRBJ1-6	TRBD1	once	CASSITGEDSPLHF	TGTGCCAGTAGTATTACAGGGGAGGATTCACCCCTCCACTTT
TRBV2	TRBJ2-2	.	.	CASKTETNTGELFF	TGTGCCAGCAAAACTGAAACGAACACCGGGGAGCTGTTTTTT
TRBV7-2	TRBJ2-6	.	.	CASSSSGANVLTF	TGTGCCAGCAGTTCGTCGGGGGCCAACGTCCTGACTTTC
TRBV11-3	TRBJ2-2	.	.	CASSSFDRTGELFF	TGTGCCAGCAGCTCGTTCGACAGGACCGGGGAGCTGTTTTTT
TRBV7-6	TRBJ1-4	TRBD1	.	CASSPDRDNEKLFF	TGTGCCAGCAGCCCAGACAGGGATAATGAAAAACTGTTTTTT
TRBV2	TRBJ1-2	TRBD1	.	CASSPQGDGYTF	TGTGCCAGCAGTCCGCAGGGGGATGGCTACACCTTC
TRBV7-2	TRBJ2-5	TRBD2	.	CASSLGGRAQETQYF	TGTGCCAGCAGCTTAGGCGGGAGGGCCCAAGAGACCCAGTACTTC
TRBV5-5	TRBJ1-2	.	.	CASSLARGIGYTF	TGTGCCAGCAGCTTGGCCAGGGGCATTGGCTACACCTTC
TRBV30	TRBJ1-3	.	.	CAWTTNSGNTIYF	TGTGCCTGGACCACTAACTCTGGAAACACCATATATTTT
TRBV7-2	TRBJ2-3	TRBD2	.	CASSSIAGVLTDTQYF	TGTGCCAGCAGCTCGATAGCGGGAGTACTCACAGATACGCAGTATTTT
TRBV19	TRBJ1-3	.	.	CASTAAGVSGNTIYF	TGTGCCAGTACGGCCGCAGGGGTCTCTGGAAACACCATATATTTT
TRBV14	TRBJ1-2	.	.	CASSPQVYGYGYTF	TGTGCCAGCAGCCCCCAGGTGTACGGCTATGGCTACACCTTC
TRBV6-2/TRBV6-3	TRBJ1-5	.	.	CASSYVGGEDNQPQHF	TGTGCCAGCAGTTACGTCGGAGGGGAGGACAATCAGCCCCAGCATTTT
TRBV7-6	TRBJ1-5	TRBD1	.	CASSLGAGGDQPQHF	TGTGCCAGCAGCTTAGGAGCAGGGGGAGATCAGCCCCAGCATTTT
TRBV29-1	TRBJ2-3	.	few	CSVGPGVGDTQYF	TGCAGCGTTGGTCCCGGGGTCGGTGACACGCAGTATTTT
TRBV3-1/TRBV3-2	TRBJ2-1	.	.	CASSQDTGTYNEQFF	TGTGCCAGCAGCCAAGATACGGGAACCTACAATGAGCAGTTCTTC
TRBV12-5	TRBJ1-5	.	.	CASGVDINQPQHF	TGTGCTAGTGGTGTGGACATTAATCAGCCCCAGCATTTT
TRBV12-3/TRBV12-4	TRBJ2-7	.	.	CASSYRDTREQYF	TGTGCCAGCAGCTACCGGGACACCAGGGAGCAGTACTTC
TRBV7-9	TRBJ2-1	TRBD2	.	CASSSPGTSVNEQFF	TGTGCCAGCAGCTCCCCCGGGACTAGCGTAAATGAGCAGTTCTTC
TRBV21-1	TRBJ1-2	.	.	CASNTDTRIYGYTF	TGTGCCAGCAATACGGACACCCGGATCTATGGCTACACCTTC
TRBV29-1	TRBJ2-2	.	.	CSVVGRLNTGELFF	TGCAGCGTTGTTGGCCGCCTGAACACCGGGGAGCTGTTTTTT
TRBV5-6	TRBJ2-7	.	.	CASSLGVQGYEQYF	TGTGCCAGCAGCTTGGGTGTACAGGGCTACGAGCAGTACTTC
TRBV29-1	TRBJ2-7	.	once	CSVRAGGEQYF	TGCAGCGTTAGGGCCGGAGGCGAGCAGTACTTC
TRBV9	TRBJ2-7	TRBD1	once	CASSVGTGQGAYEQYF	TGTGCCAGCAGCGTAGGCACGGGACAGGGAGCCTACGAGCAGTACTTC
TRBV27	TRBJ1-1	.	.	CASSLNPRVNTEAFF	TGTGCCAGCAGTTTAAATCCCAGGGTGAACACTGAAGCTTTCTTT
TRBV19	TRBJ2-1	.	.	CASSIGGGTSYNEQFF	TGTGCCAGTAGTATAGGCGGTGGCACGTCCTACAATGAGCAGTTCTTC
TRBV5-1	TRBJ2-3	.	.	CASSPGLNTDTQYF	TGCGCCAGCAGCCCGGGACTGAACACAGATACGCAGTATTTT
TRBV2	TRBJ1-4	TRBD1	.	CASRLSGGTEKLFF	TGTGCCAGCAGACTTTCAGGGGGTACTGAAAAACTGTTTTTT
TRBV14	TRBJ2-7	.	.	CASQGRAYEQYF	TGTGCCAGTCAAGGCAGGGCCTACGAGCAGTACTTC
TRBV5-1	TRBJ1-6	.	once	CATKRGSSADNSPLHF	TGCGCCACCAAAAGGGGCAGCAGTGCTGATAATTCACCCCTCCACTTT
TRBV7-9	TRBJ2-5	TRBD1	once	CASRHLPGQQETQYF	TGTGCCAGCAGACATCTTCCGGGACAGCAAGAGACCCAGTACTTC
TRBV5-4	TRBJ2-3	.	.	CASNKGLALGDTQYF	TGTGCCAGCAATAAGGGGCTAGCGCTGGGAGATACGCAGTATTTT
TRBV3-1/TRBV3-2	TRBJ2-3	TRBD2	.	CASSPLGGDTQYF	TGTGCCAGCAGCCCCCTGGGGGGGGATACGCAGTATTTT